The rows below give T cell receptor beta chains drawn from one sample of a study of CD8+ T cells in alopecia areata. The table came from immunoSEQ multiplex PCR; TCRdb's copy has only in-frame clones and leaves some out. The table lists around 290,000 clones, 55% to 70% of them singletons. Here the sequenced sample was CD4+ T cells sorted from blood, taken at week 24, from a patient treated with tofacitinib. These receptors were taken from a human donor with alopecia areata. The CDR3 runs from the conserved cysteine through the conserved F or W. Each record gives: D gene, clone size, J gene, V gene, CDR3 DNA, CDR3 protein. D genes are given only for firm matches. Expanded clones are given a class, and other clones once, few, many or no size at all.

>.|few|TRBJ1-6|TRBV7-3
TGTGCCAGCAGCTTAACGAAGGACTCCTCACGGGAACCCCTCCACTTT
CASSLTKDSSREPLHF
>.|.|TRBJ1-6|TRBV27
TGTGCCAGCCGGGACGCCCTTAATTCACCCCTCCACTTT
CASRDALNSPLHF
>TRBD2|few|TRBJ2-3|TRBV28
TGTGCCAGCAGTTGGCGGGGGGAAGGGGATACGCAGTATTTT
CASSWRGEGDTQYF
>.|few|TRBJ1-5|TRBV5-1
TGCGCCAGCAGCTTGGCCGGGGTCCGCAATCAGCCCCAGCATTTT
CASSLAGVRNQPQHF
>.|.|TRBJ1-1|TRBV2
TGTGCCAGCAGTGAGGACAGTTTGAACACTGAAGCTTTCTTT
CASSEDSLNTEAFF
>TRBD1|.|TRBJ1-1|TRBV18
TGTGCCAGCTCAGAGGGGGCTATAAGGGCTTTCTTT
CASSEGAIRAFF
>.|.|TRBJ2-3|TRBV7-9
TGTGCCAGCAGCTTAGATCGGGGCACAGATACGCAGTATTTT
CASSLDRGTDTQYF
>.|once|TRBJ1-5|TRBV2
TGTGCCAGCAGTCAAGACGGGAAGGGCAATCAGCCCCAGCATTTT
CASSQDGKGNQPQHF
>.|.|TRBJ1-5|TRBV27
TGTGCCAGCAGGGGCTATGGTAGGGGAGTCGAACAGCCCCAGCATTTT
CASRGYGRGVEQPQHF
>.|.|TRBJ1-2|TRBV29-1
TGCAGCGTTGATAAGAACTATGGCTACACCTTC
CSVDKNYGYTF
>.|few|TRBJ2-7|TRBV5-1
TGCGCCAGCAGCTTAAGGACAGACTCCTACGAGCAGTACTTC
CASSLRTDSYEQYF
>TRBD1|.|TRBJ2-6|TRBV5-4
TGTGCCAGCAGCCCGGACAGGGGGTTTGGGGCCAACGTCCTGACTTTC
CASSPDRGFGANVLTF
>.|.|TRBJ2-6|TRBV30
TGTGCCTGGAGGTTTCCCTCTGGGGCCAACGTCCTGACTTTC
CAWRFPSGANVLTF
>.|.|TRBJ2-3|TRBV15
TGTGCCACCAGCAGAGGGACCGAAACAGATACGCAGTATTTT
CATSRGTETDTQYF
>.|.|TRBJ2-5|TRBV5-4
TGTGCCAGCAAGTCGGACGGAAACCAAGAGACCCAGTACTTC
CASKSDGNQETQYF
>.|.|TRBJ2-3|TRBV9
TGTGCCAGCAGCGTAACTGGCACAGATACGCAGTATTTT
CASSVTGTDTQYF
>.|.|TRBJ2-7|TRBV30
TGTGCCTGGAGTGGGGTCGGGGACGAGCAGTACTTC
CAWSGVGDEQYF
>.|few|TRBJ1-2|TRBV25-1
TGTGCCAGCAGTGCCGGGACAACCTATGGCTACACCTTC
CASSAGTTYGYTF
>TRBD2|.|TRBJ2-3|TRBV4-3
TGCGCCAGCAGCCAAGATAATGGCGGGGGGTACGGAGATACGCAGTATTTT
CASSQDNGGGYGDTQYF
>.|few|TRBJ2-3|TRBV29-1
TGCAGCGTCCGGGGGACCAACACAGATACGCAGTATTTT
CSVRGTNTDTQYF
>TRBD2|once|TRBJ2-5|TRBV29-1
TGCAGCGTTGAAGGGGGACTAGCCAGACAGACCCAGTACTTC
CSVEGGLARQTQYF
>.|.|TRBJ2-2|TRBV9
TGTGCCAGCAGCGTATCCTTAAACACCGGGGAGCTGTTTTTT
CASSVSLNTGELFF
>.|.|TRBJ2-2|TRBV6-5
TGTGCCAGTCGACTAGTTGGTACCGGGGAGCTGTTTTTT
CASRLVGTGELFF
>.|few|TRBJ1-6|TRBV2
TGTGCCAGCAGTGAAGAAATTAATTCACCCCTCCACTTT
CASSEEINSPLHF
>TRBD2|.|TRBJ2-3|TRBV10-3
TGTGCCACCAAAGTGGGGGGGTACACAGATACGCAGTATTTT
CATKVGGYTDTQYF
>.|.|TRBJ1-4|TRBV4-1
TGCGCCAGTGCACTCCTCGATGAAAAACTGTTTTTT
CASALLDEKLFF
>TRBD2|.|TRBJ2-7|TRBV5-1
TGCGCCAGCAGCTTCTGGAGACTAGCGGGGGACTACGAGCAGTACTTC
CASSFWRLAGDYEQYF
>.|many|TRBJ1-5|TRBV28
TGTGCCAGCAGACCACAGGGAGGGCATCAGCCCCAGCATTTT
CASRPQGGHQPQHF
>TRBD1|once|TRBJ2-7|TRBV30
TGTGCCTGGGCCGGGACAGGGCCTTACGAGCAGTACTTC
CAWAGTGPYEQYF
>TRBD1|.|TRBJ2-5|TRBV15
TGTGCCACCAGCGAGGGGGCAGCCGTTTCGAGGGAGACCCAGTACTTC
CATSEGAAVSRETQYF
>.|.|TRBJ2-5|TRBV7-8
TGTGCCAGCAGCTCGGGACTGTACGCGGGACCAGCCCAGTACTTC
CASSSGLYAGPAQYF
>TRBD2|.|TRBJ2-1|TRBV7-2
TGTGCCAGCAGCTTAACCCGGACTAGCGGGGGCGGCAATGAGCAGTTCTTC
CASSLTRTSGGGNEQFF
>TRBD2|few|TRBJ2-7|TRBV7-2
TGTGCCAGCAGCCCCACCCCCCGACGGACCGGGGGGGAGCAGTACTTC
CASSPTPRRTGGEQYF
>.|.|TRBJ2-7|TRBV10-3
TGTGCCATCAGCTCGGGGACCTACGAGCAGTACTTC
CAISSGTYEQYF
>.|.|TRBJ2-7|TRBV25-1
TGTGCCAGCATCACGGGGAGGTCCTCCTACGAGCAGTACTTC
CASITGRSSYEQYF
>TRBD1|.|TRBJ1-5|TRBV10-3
TGTGCCATCAGTGAGTCAAGGACAGGGAATCAGCCCCAGCATTTT
CAISESRTGNQPQHF
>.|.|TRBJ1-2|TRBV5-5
TGTGCCAGCAGCCCAACACCCTATGGCTACACCTTC
CASSPTPYGYTF